These 9 T cell receptor beta chains originate from one sample sequenced in a study of early T cells in non-severe SARS-CoV-2 infection. MiXCR, applied by TCRdb to the 5' RACE reads, yields one record per CDR3 protein. The sample has 20,000 to 25,000 distinct CDR3 sequences, approximately 5% seen once. Sequencing was carried out using whole blood. The origin of the receptors is an adult who was a healthcare worker with PCR-confirmed SARS-CoV-2 infection or an uninfected control (not recorded which).

The chain has TRBV7-8 and TRBJ2-7; D unresolved. Trimming shortened V by 3 bases and J by 2 bases, and 11 bases separated the two germline ends. This CDR3 is built from 14 residues. The germline gives CDR1 SGHVS, CDR2 FQNEAQ. In DNA, the CDR3 is TGTGCCAGCAGCTTCAGCACAGACCCCTACGAGCAGTACTTC. Amino acids: CASSFSTDPYEQYF.

This clonotype has ten or more counts. The gene calls are TRBV5-5 and TRBJ2-4; a weak D match, TRBD1 (5 bases). Germline lookup yields CDR1 SGHKS and CDR2 YYEKEE (reference sequence). V dropped 4 bases and J dropped 4 bases, with 15 bases sitting between them. The CDR3 contains 15 residues. DNA of the CDR3: TGTGCCAGCAGCCACGCCGGACAAGCGAAAAACATTCAGTACTTC. Its protein is CASSHAGQAKNIQYF.

This clonotype has a count of ten or more. CDR3 sequence: CASSQDTKDGAALHF. CDR3 bases: TGTGCCAGCAGCCAAGATACCAAGGATGGGGCAGCCCTCCACTTT. The chain uses TRBV3-1 and TRBJ1-6, with D possibly TRBD1 on 5 matching bases. This CDR3 has 15 amino acids. CDR1 is LGHDT, CDR2 YNNKEL, per germline (reference sequence). Trimming pared 0 bases from V and 14 bases from J, leaving 17 bases between.

In this sample, this clonotype turned up a few times. The chain combines TRBV12-5 with TRBJ2-2; D is ambiguous. The CDR3 is 13 amino acids. The V gene lost 1 base and the J gene lost 2 bases, with 2 bases spanning the gap. Germline V gives CDR1 LGHNT, CDR2 FRNRAP. CDR3 in amino acids: CASGLANTGELFF. The CDR3 nucleotides are TGTGCTAGTGGTTTGGCAAACACCGGGGAGCTGTTTTTT.

This clonotype has at least ten counts. The chain recombines TRBV30 with TRBJ1-6; D not resolved. Trimming took off 7 bases at V and 1 base at J, with 11 bases between the two ends. Germline lookup yields CDR1 GTSNPN and CDR2 SVGIG (reference sequence). The CDR3 is 14 amino acids. This chain's CDR3 is CASKTGSYNSPLHF. For the CDR3, the DNA is TGTGCCTCGAAAACGGGATCCTATAATTCACCCCTCCACTTT.

The chain joins TRBV5-5 to TRBJ2-1; TRBD2 matches 7 bases. The CDR3 sequence is 13 residues long. Germline V CDR1 and CDR2: SGHKS, YYEKEE (reference sequence). V lost 1 base and J lost 11; bases outside the gene matches: 6. Here the CDR3 DNA reads TGTGCCAGCAGCTTGACGGGACTACCTCAGCAGTTCTTC. This translates into CASSLTGLPQQFF.

Many counts were recorded for this clonotype. The CDR3 region is CASSSSGGVADTQYF. The CDR3 coding sequence is TGTGCCAGCAGCTCGAGCGGGGGGGTAGCAGATACGCAGTATTTT. The gene calls are TRBV5-4 and TRBJ2-3, with 10 bases identical to TRBD2. The germline V gene encodes CDR1 SGHNT and CDR2 YYREEE (reference sequence). V dropped 3 bases and J dropped 4; count of bases not matched to a gene: 5. This CDR3 has 15 residues.

The rearrangement uses TRBV7-2 and TRBJ2-5; D possibly corresponds to TRBD2 (6 bases). The CDR3 contains 13 residues. Germline lookup yields CDR1 SGHTA and CDR2 FQGNSA. Deletions cut 5 bases from V and 2 bases from J, with 9 bases between. The CDR3 region is CASSRGYQETQYF. The CDR3 bases are TGTGCCAGCAGCCGGGGGTATCAAGAGACCCAGTACTTC.

This clonotype was recorded many times. CDR3 sequence: CASSPQGGLRNEQFF. The DNA for the CDR3 is TGTGCCAGCAGCCCCCAAGGGGGGCTAAGGAATGAGCAGTTCTTC. V usage is TRBV7-7 and J usage is TRBJ2-1; D possibly uses TRBD1 or TRBD2 (6 bases each). Trimming removed 5 bases from V and 7 bases from J, with 18 bases in between. This CDR3 contains 15 residues. Germline CDR1 and CDR2: SSHAT and FNYEAQ (reference sequence).